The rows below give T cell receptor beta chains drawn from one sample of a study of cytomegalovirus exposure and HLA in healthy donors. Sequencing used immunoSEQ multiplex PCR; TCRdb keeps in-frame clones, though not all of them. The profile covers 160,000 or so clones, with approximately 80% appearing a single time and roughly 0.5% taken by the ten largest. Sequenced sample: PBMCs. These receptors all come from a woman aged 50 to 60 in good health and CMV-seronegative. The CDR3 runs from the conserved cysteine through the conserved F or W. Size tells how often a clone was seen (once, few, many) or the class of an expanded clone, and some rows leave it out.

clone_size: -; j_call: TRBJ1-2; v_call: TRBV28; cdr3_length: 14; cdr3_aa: CASRAVGQSYGYTF
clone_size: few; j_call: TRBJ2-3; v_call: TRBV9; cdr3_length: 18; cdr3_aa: CASSAGLAGGNDADTQYF
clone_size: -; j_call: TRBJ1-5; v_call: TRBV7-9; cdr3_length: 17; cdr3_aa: CASSLWFGGDRGQPQHF
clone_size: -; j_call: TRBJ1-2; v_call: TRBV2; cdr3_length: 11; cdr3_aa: CAGTGNYGYTF
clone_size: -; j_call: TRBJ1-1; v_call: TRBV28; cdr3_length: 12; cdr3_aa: CASKRQHTEAFF
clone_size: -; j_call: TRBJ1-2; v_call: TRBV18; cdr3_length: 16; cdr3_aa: CASSPGQGAFSTGYTF
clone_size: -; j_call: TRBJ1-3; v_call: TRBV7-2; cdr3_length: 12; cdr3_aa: CASSPERNTIYF
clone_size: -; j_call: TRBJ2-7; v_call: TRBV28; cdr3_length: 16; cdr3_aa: CASSPRSGEWAYEQYF
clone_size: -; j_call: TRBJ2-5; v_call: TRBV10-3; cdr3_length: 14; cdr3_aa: CAIGGPTVQETQYF
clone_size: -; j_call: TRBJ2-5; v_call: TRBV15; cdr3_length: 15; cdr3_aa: CATSRPQGARETQYF
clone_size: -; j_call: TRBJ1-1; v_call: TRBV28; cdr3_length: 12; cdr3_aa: CASSLSRTEAFF
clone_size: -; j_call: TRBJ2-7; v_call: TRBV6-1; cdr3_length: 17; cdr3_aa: CASSVTWELARNYEQYF
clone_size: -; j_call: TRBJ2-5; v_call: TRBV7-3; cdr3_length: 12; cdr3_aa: CASSLSGETQYF
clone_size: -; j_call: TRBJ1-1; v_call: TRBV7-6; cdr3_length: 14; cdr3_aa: CASSLGQGNTEAFF
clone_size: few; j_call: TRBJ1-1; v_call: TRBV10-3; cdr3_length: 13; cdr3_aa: CAISGRMNTEAFF
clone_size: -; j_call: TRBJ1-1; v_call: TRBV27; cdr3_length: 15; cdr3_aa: CASSFGRQTNTEAFF
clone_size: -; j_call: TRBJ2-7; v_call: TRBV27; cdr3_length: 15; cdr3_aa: CASSGPWRESYEQYF
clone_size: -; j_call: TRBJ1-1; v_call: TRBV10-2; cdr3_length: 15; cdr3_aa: CATQSGRESGTEAFF
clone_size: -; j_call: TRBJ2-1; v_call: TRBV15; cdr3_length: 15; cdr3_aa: CATSTRTSGRNEQFF
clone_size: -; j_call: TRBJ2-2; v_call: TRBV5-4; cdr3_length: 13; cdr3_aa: CASSSPGTGELFF
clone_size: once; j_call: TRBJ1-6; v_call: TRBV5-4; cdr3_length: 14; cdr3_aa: CASSLEGGRSPLHF
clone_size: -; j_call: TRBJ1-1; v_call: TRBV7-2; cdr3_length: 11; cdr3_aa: CASSPGWKAFF
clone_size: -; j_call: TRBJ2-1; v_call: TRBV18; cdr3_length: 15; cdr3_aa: CASSPGTGGIHEQFF
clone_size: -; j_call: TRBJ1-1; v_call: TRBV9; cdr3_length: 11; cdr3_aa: CASSAYTEAFF
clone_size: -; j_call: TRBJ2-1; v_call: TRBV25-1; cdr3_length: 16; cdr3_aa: CASSEVSGRTYNEQFF
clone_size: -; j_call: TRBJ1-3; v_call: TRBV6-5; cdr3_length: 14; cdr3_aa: CASRKQGSGNTIYF
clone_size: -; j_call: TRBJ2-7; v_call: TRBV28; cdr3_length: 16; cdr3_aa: CASSSPTGGGYYEQYF
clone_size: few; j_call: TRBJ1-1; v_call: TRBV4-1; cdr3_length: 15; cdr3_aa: CASSQDPAMNTEAFF
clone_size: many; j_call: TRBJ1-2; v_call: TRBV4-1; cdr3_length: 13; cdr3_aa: CASSPGTETHYTF
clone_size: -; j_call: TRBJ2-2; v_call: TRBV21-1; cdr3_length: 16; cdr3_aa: CASSTGRATNTGELFF
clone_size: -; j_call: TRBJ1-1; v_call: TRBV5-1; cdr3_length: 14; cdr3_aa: CASSTGQVGAEAFF